One sample yielded the 22 T cell receptor beta chains listed below, sequenced in a study of a mutant IDH1 vaccine in newly diagnosed glioma. Using immunoSEQ multiplex PCR, the repertoire was profiled, and TCRdb retains in-frame clones only, with some absent. The sample yields about 60,000 clones, roughly nine tenths seen once. Time point denoted: week 35, safety follow-up. Every vaccination contained 300 ug of the mutant IDH1 20-mer peptide and was paired with topical imiquimod. No antigen is known for these receptors. The sequenced sample was PBMCs, obtained from a glioma patient whose treatment included an IDH1 peptide vaccine. These receptors all stem from a middle-aged man with glioma.

This clone occurred once. This chain uses TRBV6-6 with TRBJ2-7, with a possible D match to TRBD1 (5 bases). The CDR3 loop spans 13 amino acids. Germline CDR1 and CDR2: MNHNY and SVGAGI (reference sequence). With 5 bases removed from V and 0 bases from J, the gap between germline ends came to 8 bases. The CDR3 sequence is CASSGAASYEQYF. The CDR3 DNA reads TGTGCCAGCAGTGGGGCGGCCTCCTACGAGCAGTACTTC.

The rearrangement links TRBV6-5 to TRBJ1-2; perhaps TRBD1 as D (5 bases). V lost 6 bases to trimming and J lost 4 bases, with 12 bases between them. Germline V CDR1 and CDR2: MNHEY, SVGAGI. The CDR3 has 13 amino acids. Written as DNA, the CDR3 is TGTGCCAGCAGATTAGACAGCCTCTATGGCTACACCTTC. Translation gives CASRLDSLYGYTF.

This sequence joins TRBV15 and TRBJ2-7, with 7 bases identical to TRBD2. With V trimmed by 1 base and J by 0 bases, 12 bases remained unmatched. The CDR3 runs to 18 residues. Germline lookup yields CDR1 LNHNV and CDR2 YYDKDF (reference sequence). CDR3 loop: CATSRGLAEIKDSYEQYF. The CDR3 DNA sequence: TGTGCCACCAGCAGAGGTCTAGCGGAGATAAAAGACTCCTACGAGCAGTACTTC.

This clone has a single count. This chain connects TRBV10-3 to TRBJ2-1, with 10 bases lining up with TRBD2. Germline V gives CDR1 ENHRY, CDR2 SYGVKD. CDR3 length: 14 residues. With 6 bases clipped from V and 6 bases from J, the junction kept 5 bases outside the gene matches. The CDR3 region has the DNA TGTGCCATCAGCAAGCGGGAGGGCCTCAATGAGCAGTTCTTC. The encoded protein is CAISKREGLNEQFF.

This clone was detected once. This sequence joins TRBV6-1 and TRBJ1-2, with D maybe TRBD1 (5 bases). The germline gives CDR1 MNHNS, CDR2 SASEGT. The CDR3 runs to 16 residues. Trimming took off 4 bases at V and 2 bases at J, with 17 bases between the two ends. The DNA for the CDR3 is TGTGCCAGCAGTGTCCAGCAGGGCGTTTCAAACTATGGCTACACCTTC. Its protein product is CASSVQQGVSNYGYTF.

This CDR3 is CAIKSERLYPAYEQYF. As DNA, the CDR3 is TGTGCCATCAAGTCAGAGAGGTTGTATCCGGCCTACGAGCAGTACTTC. The chain employs TRBV10-3 and TRBJ2-7; unclear D gene. The V end was cut by 7 bases, the J end by 2 bases, with 21 bases between. The CDR3 is 16 residues long. The V gene's germline CDR1 is ENHRY and CDR2 SYGVKD.

The chain links TRBV15 to TRBJ2-7; no clear D gene. Germline V gives CDR1 LNHNV, CDR2 YYDKDF (reference sequence). Trimming pared 0 bases from V and 0 bases from J, leaving 9 bases between. This CDR3 region has 15 residues. The CDR3 sequence: CATSRDGVSSYEQYF. DNA of the CDR3: TGTGCCACCAGCAGAGACGGCGTTAGCTCCTACGAGCAGTACTTC. Full variable domain (outside the CDR3, taken from reference TRBV15 and TRBJ2-7): DAMVIQNPRYQVTQFGKPVTLSCSQTLNHNVMYWYQQKSSQAPKLLFHYYDKDFNNEADTPDNFQSRRPNTSFCFLDIRSPGLGDTAMYLCATSRDGVSSYEQYFGPGTRLTVT.

V gene TRBV6-1 combines with J gene TRBJ1-2, with TRBD1 matching over 7 bases. CDR1 and CDR2 from the germline V gene are MNHNS and SASEGT. The length of the CDR3 is 14 residues. The trim removed 6 bases at V and 4 bases at J, leaving 8 bases unmatched. CDR3 sequence reads: CASRPTWDSYGYTF. The DNA of the CDR3 is TGTGCCAGCAGACCTACATGGGACAGCTATGGCTACACCTTC.

The rearrangement links TRBV19 to TRBJ2-5; D may be TRBD2 (5 bases). The CDR3 is 16 residues long. The germline V gene has CDR1 LNHDA and CDR2 SQIVND (reference sequence). Trimming stripped 1 base from V and 4 bases from J, with 16 bases between. The CDR3 is CASSIVGGRGIETQYF. The DNA for the CDR3 is TGTGCCAGTAGTATAGTGGGCGGACGGGGAATAGAGACCCAGTACTTC.

This clone was seen once. This rearrangement joins TRBV18 to TRBJ2-3; TRBD2 matches at 15 bases. The CDR3 consists of 16 residues. V shed 4 bases, J shed 6 bases, and the junction held 5 bases outside the gene matches. Germline loops: CDR1 KGHSH, CDR2 LQKENI. CDR3 DNA sequence: TGTGCCAGCTCACGACCGGGACTAGCGGGAGGTGATACGCAGTATTTT. Translated, it gives CASSRPGLAGGDTQYF.

The chain employs TRBV2 and TRBJ2-7; tentative D call: TRBD2 (5 bases). V was shortened by 4 bases and J by 6 bases, with 13 bases between the two germline ends. CDR1 SNHLY and CDR2 FYNNEI come from the germline V gene. This CDR3 is 13 amino acids long. The CDR3 sequence is CASSGGSGREQYF. The CDR3 DNA is TGTGCCAGCAGTGGAGGGTCGGGCCGCGAGCAGTACTTC.

This chain links TRBV6-6 with TRBJ1-5; TRBD1 agrees at 9 bases. Germline V CDR1 and CDR2: MNHNY, SVGAGI (reference sequence). This CDR3 has 16 residues. V trimming: 0 bases; J trimming: 8 bases; junction bases outside the gene matches: 8. In DNA, the CDR3 is TGTGCCAGCAGTTACTCTGACCCTCGGACAGGGGAGCCCCAGCATTTT. Translation gives CASSYSDPRTGEPQHF.

The J gene is TRBJ2-4, the V gene TRBV5-6, with 7 bases identical to TRBD2. Germline V lookup: CDR1 SGHDT, CDR2 YYEEEE. The CDR3 length is 17 residues. J was trimmed by 2 bases and V by 4 bases; bases with no gene match: 12. CDR3 sequence reads: CASSPRPGGLTKNIQYF. The CDR3 DNA sequence: TGTGCCAGCAGCCCTAGACCCGGGGGGTTAACCAAAAACATTCAGTACTTC.

This clone has a single count. The rearrangement uses TRBV7-2 and TRBJ2-1; D may be TRBD1 or TRBD2 (6 bases each). The CDR3 is 15 residues long. V was pared by 7 bases and J by 9 bases, with 22 bases between. The germline CDR1 and CDR2 sequences are SGHTA and FQGNSA. The CDR3 DNA reads as TGTGCCAGCATCGCCGGGGGCGGTGTGAGAGGTGAGCAGTTCTTC. This translates into CASIAGGGVRGEQFF.

J is TRBJ2-6 and V is TRBV2; D may correspond to TRBD1 or TRBD2 (5 bases each). The CDR3 totals 16 residues. Trimming cost V 5 bases and J 0 bases, with 11 bases left between them. Germline-derived CDR1 and CDR2 are SNHLY and FYNNEI. CDR3 bases: TGTGCCAGCAGTAGGGACGCAAGCTCTGGGGCCAACGTCCTGACTTTC. The encoded protein is CASSRDASSGANVLTF.

The gene calls are TRBV5-1 and TRBJ1-2, with TRBD1 as a possible D gene (5 bases). Trimming shortened V by 4 bases and J by 5 bases, and 15 bases separated the two germline ends. CDR1 is SGHRS and CDR2 is YFSETQ in the germline V gene. The CDR3 consists of 14 residues. The CDR3 nucleotides read TGCGCCAGCAGCGCCCCCCGGACATCGTATGGCTACACCTTC. Residues: CASSAPRTSYGYTF.

This chain connects TRBV7-7 to TRBJ2-7; either TRBD1 or TRBD2 may fit D (7 bases each). The CDR3 runs to 15 residues. Germline-derived CDR1 and CDR2 are SSHAT and FNYEAQ (reference sequence). Trimming took 5 bases from V and 2 from J, leaving 16 bases between them. The CDR3 loop is CASSQGGGGTYEQYF. The CDR3 nucleotides are TGTGCCAGCAGCCAGGGGGGCGGGGGTACCTACGAGCAGTACTTC. Filled out from reference TRBV7-7 and TRBJ2-7, the complete variable domain reads GAGVSQSPRYKVTKRGQDVTLRCDPISSHATLYWYQQALGQGPEFLTYFNYEAQPDKSGLPSDRFSAERPEGSISTLTIQRTEQRDSAMYRCASSQGGGGTYEQYFGPGTRLTVT.

The rearrangement uses TRBV27 and TRBJ2-5; D is possibly TRBD1 or TRBD2 (5 bases each). The CDR3 contains 13 residues. The germline CDR1 and CDR2 sequences are MNHEY and SMNVEV (reference sequence). Trimming removed 3 bases from V and 5 bases from J, with 10 bases in between. The CDR3 loop is CASSLRGGETQYF. In DNA form, the CDR3 reads TGTGCCAGCAGTTTGAGGGGCGGGGAGACCCAGTACTTC.

The chain couples TRBV5-1 to TRBJ1-1; D is ambiguous. V lost 5 bases and J 5 bases, leaving 13 bases between the germline ends. The length of the CDR3 is 13 residues. Germline CDR1 is SGHRS and CDR2 is YFSETQ. CDR3 residues: CASSLADSTEAFF. CDR3 bases: TGCGCCAGCAGTCTGGCAGATTCGACTGAAGCTTTCTTT.

The rearrangement uses TRBV29-1 and TRBJ1-2; D gene unclear. CDR1 is SQVTM, CDR2 ANQGSEA, per germline. The CDR3 spans 13 residues. The germline V and J ends were trimmed by 5 bases and 2 bases, with 12 bases remaining between them. The CDR3: CSVNSRRNYGYTF. In nucleotides, the CDR3 is TGCAGCGTTAACAGCCGGAGAAACTATGGCTACACCTTC.

This chain links TRBV7-9 with TRBJ2-5; D is ambiguous. Germline values: CDR1 SEHNR, CDR2 FQNEAQ (reference sequence). V lost 10 bases to trimming and J lost 1 base, with 13 bases between them. CDR3 length equals 13 residues. The CDR3 DNA reads TGTGCCATCGATGGGCGGAGCCAAGAGACCCAGTACTTC. Translation: CAIDGRSQETQYF.

V and J are TRBV6-6 and TRBJ1-2, with 8 bases matching TRBD1. V was pared by 7 bases and J by 5 bases, with 3 bases of the junction left unmatched. CDR3 length: 12 residues. The germline gives CDR1 MNHNY, CDR2 SVGAGI (reference sequence). The CDR3 DNA follows: TGTGCCAGCAACCGACAGGGGTATGGCTACACCTTC. Residues: CASNRQGYGYTF.